A selection of T cell receptor beta chains follows, all from one sample in a study of blood T cell repertoires in COVID-19. Produced via immunoSEQ multiplex PCR; TCRdb's table is partial and in-frame only. The table includes 490,000 or so clones, approximately 86% detected once. The sequencing sample was made of PBMCs or T cells enriched from blood (not recorded which). These receptors all stem from a woman between 55 and 75 years old who had recovered from COVID-19. CDR3s include the opening cysteine and the closing phenylalanine or tryptophan. The D gene is left open where the match is weak. Some rows mark clone size as missing; the rest say once, few, many or name a class of expanded clone.

d_call	j_call	v_call	clone_size	cdr3_nt	cdr3_aa
-	TRBJ1-1	TRBV7-2	-	TGTGCCAGCAGCATGTACGACTTTCTGAACACTGAAGCTTTCTTT	CASSMYDFLNTEAFF
TRBD2	TRBJ2-2	TRBV9	-	TGTGCCAGCCGCAGTAGCGGGGGTTCCGGGGAGCTGTTTTTT	CASRSSGGSGELFF
TRBD1	TRBJ2-7	TRBV2	-	TGTGCCAGTCGGACAGGCCCCTACGAGCAGTACTTC	CASRTGPYEQYF
TRBD2	TRBJ2-7	TRBV7-9	-	TGTGCCAGCAGCCGATATGGGACTAGCGGGGGTGGCGAGCAGTACTTC	CASSRYGTSGGGEQYF
-	TRBJ2-1	TRBV4-2	-	TGTGCCAGCAGCCAAGGGCCTAGTAACAATGAGCAGTTCTTC	CASSQGPSNNEQFF
-	TRBJ1-1	TRBV5-4	-	TGTGCCAGCAGCCCCCCCTTCGACACTGAAGCTTTCTTT	CASSPPFDTEAFF
TRBD1	TRBJ2-1	TRBV7-8	-	TGTGCCAGCAGCCCCCGGACAGGTGAGCAGTTCTTC	CASSPRTGEQFF
-	TRBJ1-4	TRBV29-1	-	TGCAGCGTTGAAGATCGAGGGAGTGGTGAAAAACTGTTTTTT	CSVEDRGSGEKLFF
-	TRBJ2-1	TRBV6-6	few	TGTGCCAGCACCCCCCCAGGCACCTACAATGAGCAGTTCTTC	CASTPPGTYNEQFF
-	TRBJ1-2	TRBV11-3	-	TGTGCCAGCAGCCCCCGTGGCCCTTCCTATGGCTACACCTTC	CASSPRGPSYGYTF
-	TRBJ2-6	TRBV6-5	-	TGTGCCAGCAGCCCCGGGGGGCCCGGGGCCAACGTCCTGACTTTC	CASSPGGPGANVLTF
TRBD1	TRBJ1-2	TRBV6-5	-	TGTGCCAGCAGTTATAGACAGGGGTATAACTATGGCTACACCTTC	CASSYRQGYNYGYTF
-	TRBJ2-7	TRBV7-6	once	TGTGCCAGCAGCTTAGAGCTTTTCTCCTACGAGCAGTACTTC	CASSLELFSYEQYF
-	TRBJ1-2	TRBV7-2	-	TGTGCCAGCAGCTTAGGAGGGGGTGGCTACACCTTC	CASSLGGGGYTF
-	TRBJ1-6	TRBV6-4	-	TGTGCCAGCAGAGGTACAGCGGGCTATAATTCACCCCTCCACTTT	CASRGTAGYNSPLHF
-	TRBJ2-5	TRBV11-2	-	TGTGCCAGCAGCTTAGCCCTAGCCGCCAGGCAAGAGACCCAGTACTTC	CASSLALAARQETQYF
TRBD1	TRBJ1-4	TRBV2	few	TGTGCCAGCAGTACGGGACAGAGTGAAAAACTGTTTTTT	CASSTGQSEKLFF
-	TRBJ2-1	TRBV7-2	-	TGTGCCAGCAGCTCAGGTGGATGGGAGCAGTTCTTC	CASSSGGWEQFF
-	TRBJ1-1	TRBV5-1	-	TGCGCCAGCAGCTTGGGAAAAGGCAGGGGGAACACTGAAGCTTTCTTT	CASSLGKGRGNTEAFF
TRBD2	TRBJ2-1	TRBV5-4	-	TGTGCCAGCAGCCCTAGCGGGGGGGCCAGCAATGAGCAGTTCTTC	CASSPSGGASNEQFF
TRBD2	TRBJ2-5	TRBV11-2	-	TGTGCCAGCAGAAGCGGGACTAGCGGGGAGAGAGAGACCCAGTACTTC	CASRSGTSGERETQYF
-	TRBJ2-3	TRBV9	-	TGTGCCAGCAGCATACACGGGACTCCTAGCACAGATACGCAGTATTTT	CASSIHGTPSTDTQYF
TRBD1	TRBJ2-2	TRBV24-1	-	TGTGCCACCAGTGACCCCTTACCGGGACAGGGGACCGGGGAGCTGTTTTTT	CATSDPLPGQGTGELFF
-	TRBJ2-3	TRBV2	-	TGTGCCAGCTCAAGCTCGGGGGTCCCCACAGATACGCAGTATTTT	CASSSSGVPTDTQYF
TRBD1	TRBJ2-4	TRBV2	-	TGTGCCAGCAGTCAGACAGGGTCCGCTCCAAACATTCAGTACTTC	CASSQTGSAPNIQYF
TRBD1	TRBJ1-5	TRBV11-2	once	TGTGCCAGCAGCCCTAGCAGGGGGCAGCCCCAGCATTTT	CASSPSRGQPQHF
-	TRBJ2-3	TRBV11-2	-	TGTGCCAGCAGCTTAGATCGGGAGCATACGCAGTATTTT	CASSLDREHTQYF
-	TRBJ1-1	TRBV2	-	TGTGCCAGCAGTGAGAGGACGGGGTTCACTGAAGCTTTCTTT	CASSERTGFTEAFF